This T cell receptor beta chain was retrieved from a study of cytomegalovirus exposure and HLA in healthy donors. In the case of this clone: Its target is not known.

The CDR3 sequence is 11 residues long. The germline gives CDR1 SGHVS, CDR2 FNYEAQ. V shed 3 bases and J shed 7 bases, with 6 bases lying between them. The assay was immunoSEQ multiplex PCR, and TCRdb's table has in-frame clones only and misses some. This table holds some 330,000 clones, 75% to 90% found once. Study observations and caveats: Cytomegalovirus association was assigned to more than 150 TCR beta chains. The CMV antigen specificity of a few CMV-associated chains was confirmed through in vitro analysis. High sensitivity and specificity were reportedly achieved when the classifier diagnosed cytomegalovirus status.

The clonotype comes from a woman between 18 and 29 years old in good health and CMV-seronegative. V is TRBV7-6 and J is TRBJ1-2; no firm D call. Input material: PBMCs. Here the CDR3 DNA reads TGTGCCAGCAGCTTCATGGCTGGCTACACCTTC. Translating it yields CASSFMAGYTF. Supplemented by reference TRBV7-6 and TRBJ1-2, the full variable domain reads GAGVSQSPRYKVTKRGQDVALRCDPISGHVSLYWYRQALGQGPEFLTYFNYEAQQDKSGLPNDRFSAERPEGSISTLTIQRTEQRDSAMYRCASSFMAGYTFGSGTRLTVV.